Described below is a single T cell receptor (beta chain) sequence and its context. Its target is unknown. The data were obtained in a study of multiple sclerosis patients with progressive multifocal leukoencephalopathy. Study conclusions and caveats: PML-onset expanded TRB clones were detectable before and during natalizumab therapy.

Time point given: time of PML onset. Between roughly 15 and 56 months of natalizumab therapy passed before PML developed in these natalizumab-treated patients. T3 refers to blood collected at the onset of PML. Clones were sequenced by immunoSEQ multiplex PCR, and TCRdb holds only the in-frame ones, with some missing. The table lists 25,000 to 30,000 clones, more than 80% of them singletons. The CDR3 runs 15 residues. Germline CDR1 reads SGHNT; CDR2 reads YENEEA. Losses at the gene ends were 4 bases for V and 3 bases for J; bases not matched to a gene: 2. This sequence was found in a woman aged 25 to 45 with progressive multifocal leukoencephalopathy. J is TRBJ2-2 and V is TRBV11-3; the match to TRBD1 covers 10 bases. The sample was PBMCs, taken from a patient treated with natalizumab. Here the CDR3 DNA reads TGTGCCAGCAGCTCTGGACAGGGGGACACCGGGGAGCTGTTTTTT. It specifies CASSSGQGDTGELFF. The variable domain in full, completed from reference TRBV11-3 and TRBJ2-2, reads EAGVVQSPRYKIIEKKQPVAFWCNPISGHNTLYWYLQNLGQGPELLIRYENEEAVDDSQLPKDRFSAERLKGVDSTLKIQPAELGDSAVYLCASSSGQGDTGELFFGEGSRLTVL.